This entry is about one T cell receptor beta chain. What it binds is not known. The data belong to a study of CXCR3-negative and CXCR3-positive naive CD8 T cells. Overall study findings and caveats: TRB CDR3 properties served as the basis for inferring TCR strength, and surface CD5 was comparable between naive subsets. Relative to CXCR3-negative naive cells, CXCR3-positive naive cells had more hydrophobic TRB CDR3s.

Naive CD8+ T cells showed a CD45RO-CCR7+CD27+CD95- phenotype. Libraries of TRB cDNA were made by 5' RACE and carried UMIs. TCRdb re-called the 5' RACE reads and catalogs CDR3 proteins one per entry, DNA excluded. Recorded here are tens of thousands of distinct CDR3 sequences; the top ten clones represent around 0.58%. The receptor was derived from a human donor in good health. Some clones in this sample may be carry-over from other donors' samples. Sequenced sample: naive CXCR3+ CD8+ T cells from blood. As to subset: CD45RO-CCR7+CD27+CD95- naive CD8+ T cells expressing CXCR3 (TNR3+).

The CDR3 sequence is CSVVEATNYGYTF. The rearrangement uses TRBV29-1 and TRBJ1-2. CDR3 size: 13 residues. In germline, CDR1 is SQVTM, CDR2 ANQGSEA.